The 21 T cell receptor beta chains below all came from one sample that was sequenced in a study of technical replicates of blood from a few donors. Libraries were prepared by immunoSEQ multiplex PCR; TCRdb keeps only in-frame clonotypes and omits some of them. The data show some 80,000 clones, with around 94% seen just once and around 0.25% held by the top ten. Sequenced material: T cells isolated from PBMCs. These receptors all come from a human donor in good health.

The rearrangement joins TRBV29-1 to TRBJ2-1; D is unresolved. V was shortened by 5 bases and J by 6 bases, with 8 bases between the two germline ends. CDR1 and CDR2 from the germline V gene are SQVTM and ANQGSEA. The CDR3 extends over 11 amino acids. Written as DNA, the CDR3 is TGCAGCGTTCTCGGTCGCAATGAGCAGTTCTTC. This translates into CSVLGRNEQFF.

This chain links TRBV5-1 with TRBJ2-7; 11 positions match TRBD1. V was pared by 4 bases and J by 2 bases, with 2 bases of the junction left unmatched. There are 14 residues in the CDR3. Germline V gene data show CDR1 as SGHRS and CDR2 as YFSETQ. In DNA, the CDR3 is TGCGCCAGCAGCGCGGGACAGGGGGCCTACGAGCAGTACTTC. Protein: CASSAGQGAYEQYF.

The J gene is TRBJ2-7, the V gene TRBV7-9; D may be TRBD1 (6 bases). Trimming left V 5 bases short and J 11 bases short, with 19 bases between. Germline V gene sequence: CDR1 SEHNR, CDR2 FQNEAQ (reference sequence). CDR3 length equals 13 residues. The CDR3 loop is CASSLDPTGREYF. DNA for the CDR3: TGTGCCAGCAGCCTCGACCCGACAGGACGGGAGTACTTC.

The J gene is TRBJ2-5, the V gene TRBV30; D possibly corresponds to TRBD1 (6 bases). Trimming removed 0 bases at V and 0 bases at J, with 11 bases between. CDR3 length: 15 residues. Germline V gene data show CDR1 as GTSNPN and CDR2 as SVGIG (reference sequence). CDR3 protein: CAWSVGARNQETQYF. The CDR3 region has the DNA TGTGCCTGGAGTGTGGGGGCACGGAACCAAGAGACCCAGTACTTC.

The chain employs TRBV5-4 and TRBJ2-5; D perhaps matches TRBD2 (6 bases). CDR3 length: 16 residues. Trimming took off 4 bases at V and 1 base at J, with 17 bases between the two ends. Germline V gene lookup returns CDR1 SGHNT and CDR2 YYREEE (reference sequence). The CDR3 nucleotides read TGTGCCAGCAGCCAATTGGGGGGAGTGACCCAAGAGACCCAGTACTTC. Its protein product is CASSQLGGVTQETQYF.

The chain joins TRBV25-1 to TRBJ2-6, with 7 bases identical to TRBD1. This CDR3 comprises 18 residues. Germline V gene lookup returns CDR1 MGHDK and CDR2 SYGVNS. The V gene end was trimmed by 6 bases and the J gene end by 0 bases; junction bases not matched to a gene: 11. The CDR3 DNA sequence: TGTGCCAGCAGGGGGACAGCACCTACCCGCTCTGGGGCCAACGTCCTGACTTTC. This sequence encodes CASRGTAPTRSGANVLTF.

The CDR3 sequence is CASSQNVLRGWNQPQHF. As DNA, the CDR3 is TGCGCCAGCAGCCAAAATGTGCTGAGAGGGTGGAATCAGCCCCAGCATTTT. This chain connects TRBV4-1 to TRBJ1-5; no clear D gene. This CDR3 has 17 amino acids. With 2 bases removed from V and 4 bases from J, the gap between germline ends came to 18 bases. Germline V gene sequence: CDR1 MGHRA, CDR2 YSYEKL.

This clone was observed a single time. CDR3 amino acids: CASSYGGPRGRFF. CDR3 DNA: TGTGCCAGCAGTTATGGGGGTCCAAGGGGGCGGTTCTTC. This rearrangement joins TRBV27 to TRBJ2-1; 7 bases line up with TRBD1. Germline CDR1 MNHEY, CDR2 SMNVEV (reference sequence). The CDR3 consists of 13 residues. V lost 4 bases, J lost 15 bases, and 12 bases stayed unmatched.

The CDR3 sequence is CASSRQWNEGYTF. The CDR3 bases are TGCGCCAGCAGCCGACAGTGGAATGAGGGCTACACCTTC. The chain is built from TRBV5-1 and TRBJ1-2; D might be TRBD1 (5 bases). V was trimmed by 4 bases and J by 8 bases, leaving 15 bases between them. The CDR3 extends over 13 amino acids. Germline-derived CDR1 and CDR2 are SGHRS and YFSETQ.

This chain uses TRBV2 with TRBJ2-3; 7 positions match TRBD1. The germline V gene has CDR1 SNHLY and CDR2 FYNNEI. This CDR3 has 13 residues. J was trimmed by 2 bases and V by 9 bases; bases with no gene match: 5. The CDR3 region has the DNA TGTGCCAGTACAGGGGAAACCACAGATACGCAGTATTTT. Amino acids: CASTGETTDTQYF.

This clone was seen just once. The rearrangement joins TRBV6-1 to TRBJ2-4; the match to TRBD1 covers 7 bases. This CDR3 has 15 amino acids. The V gene's germline CDR1 is MNHNS and CDR2 SASEGT. The J segment lost 4 bases and the V segment lost 2 bases, leaving 5 bases of the junction unmatched. The CDR3 here is CASSEFGQEKNIQYF. CDR3 bases: TGTGCCAGCAGTGAATTCGGACAGGAGAAAAACATTCAGTACTTC.

The gene calls are TRBV6-5 and TRBJ1-3; a weak D match, TRBD1 (6 bases). The CDR3 is made up of 15 amino acids. V gave up 5 bases and J gave up 2 bases, with 13 bases separating them. Per germline, CDR1 MNHEY and CDR2 SVGAGI. The CDR3 protein is CASSRGGDAGNTIYF. Here the CDR3 DNA reads TGTGCCAGCAGTCGAGGGGGGGATGCTGGAAACACCATATATTTT.

The chain has TRBV7-8 and TRBJ2-1; D possibly corresponds to TRBD1 (5 bases). V was shortened by 0 bases and J by 3 bases, with 18 bases between the two germline ends. Germline V CDR1 and CDR2: SGHVS, FQNEAQ. The CDR3 length is 18 residues. The CDR3 DNA reads as TGTGCCAGCAGCTTAGCGCAATCGGCAGGGATCCTCTACAATGAGCAGTTCTTC. Protein: CASSLAQSAGILYNEQFF. Combining the CDR3 with reference TRBV7-8 and TRBJ2-1 gives the whole variable domain GAGVSQSPRYKVAKRGQDVALRCDPISGHVSLFWYQQALGQGPEFLTYFQNEAQLDKSGLPSDRFFAERPEGSVSTLKIQRTQQEDSAVYLCASSLAQSAGILYNEQFFGPGTRLTVL.

This chain uses TRBV30 with TRBJ1-4; D unclear. The CDR3 has 10 amino acids. The V gene's germline CDR1 is GTSNPN and CDR2 SVGIG (reference sequence). Trimming stripped 6 bases from V and 4 bases from J, with 3 bases between. The chain's CDR3 is CACLNEKLFF. CDR3 bases: TGTGCCTGCCTTAATGAAAAACTGTTTTTT.

J is TRBJ2-1 and V is TRBV2, with 14 bases aligning to TRBD2. Germline CDR1 SNHLY, CDR2 FYNNEI. The CDR3 extends over 18 amino acids. Trimming at V came to 6 bases and at J to 8 bases, leaving 15 bases not matched to a gene. Written as DNA, the CDR3 is TGTGCCAGCAGCAAAAGGGCCCCCGGGACTAGCGGGAGTTATGAGCAGTTCTTC. Translating it yields CASSKRAPGTSGSYEQFF.

This clone was seen only once. The chain has TRBV7-6 and TRBJ1-1, with 7 bases identical to TRBD1. V was pared by 5 bases and J by 7 bases, with 7 bases of the junction left unmatched. The CDR3 runs to 13 residues. Per the germline V gene, CDR1 is SGHVS and CDR2 is FNYEAQ. The CDR3, as DNA: TGTGCCAGCAGCGAGACAGGGACGGATGAAGCTTTCTTT. It codes for CASSETGTDEAFF. The variable domain in full, with the rest retrieved from reference TRBV7-6 and TRBJ1-1, is GAGVSQSPRYKVTKRGQDVALRCDPISGHVSLYWYRQALGQGPEFLTYFNYEAQQDKSGLPNDRFSAERPEGSISTLTIQRTEQRDSAMYRCASSETGTDEAFFGQGTRLTVV.

V usage is TRBV15 and J usage is TRBJ2-1; TRBD2 agrees at 8 bases. Germline trimming cut 1 base from V and 6 bases from J; bases unmatched to any gene: 5. Germline lookup yields CDR1 LNHNV and CDR2 YYDKDF (reference sequence). CDR3 length: 15 residues. The CDR3 nucleotides are TGTGCCACCAGCAGAGTTCGGGGGGGCCTCAATGAGCAGTTCTTC. This translates into CATSRVRGGLNEQFF.

CDR3 sequence (DNA): TGTGCCAGCAGTGGTGGGACAGGGGGCGCGCAGCCCCAGCATTTT. Amino acids: CASSGGTGGAQPQHF. The V call is TRBV6-1, the J call TRBJ1-5; 12 positions agree with TRBD1. From germline, CDR1 is MNHNS and CDR2 SASEGT. The V and J ends lost 4 bases and 7 bases, in that order; junction bases with no gene match: 5. CDR3 length: 15 amino acids.

The J gene is TRBJ1-4, the V gene TRBV25-1; D call uncertain. The CDR3 covers 15 residues. Germline V gene sequence: CDR1 MGHDK, CDR2 SYGVNS. Trimming stripped 0 bases from V and 6 bases from J, with 11 bases between. The CDR3 loop is CASSEYGRGYEKLFF. The CDR3 coding sequence is TGTGCCAGCAGTGAATACGGGAGAGGGTATGAAAAACTGTTTTTT.

The chain recombines TRBV7-9 with TRBJ2-1; D is perhaps TRBD2 (5 bases). This CDR3 has 15 residues. Trimming removed 8 bases at V and 6 bases at J, with 20 bases between. Germline-derived CDR1 and CDR2 are SEHNR and FQNEAQ (reference sequence). The DNA for the CDR3 is TGTGCCAGCGGCTCCGGGAAGGAGGCGGGCAATGAGCAGTTCTTC. Its translation: CASGSGKEAGNEQFF.

The J gene is TRBJ1-2, the V gene TRBV7-8; 7 nucleotides agree with TRBD1. The CDR3 totals 13 residues. The germline V gene has CDR1 SGHVS and CDR2 FQNEAQ. V shed 5 bases, J shed 5 bases, and the junction held 5 bases outside the gene matches. CDR3 coding DNA: TGTGCCAGCAGCCCGACAGGGTTATATGGCTACACCTTC. Translating gives CASSPTGLYGYTF.